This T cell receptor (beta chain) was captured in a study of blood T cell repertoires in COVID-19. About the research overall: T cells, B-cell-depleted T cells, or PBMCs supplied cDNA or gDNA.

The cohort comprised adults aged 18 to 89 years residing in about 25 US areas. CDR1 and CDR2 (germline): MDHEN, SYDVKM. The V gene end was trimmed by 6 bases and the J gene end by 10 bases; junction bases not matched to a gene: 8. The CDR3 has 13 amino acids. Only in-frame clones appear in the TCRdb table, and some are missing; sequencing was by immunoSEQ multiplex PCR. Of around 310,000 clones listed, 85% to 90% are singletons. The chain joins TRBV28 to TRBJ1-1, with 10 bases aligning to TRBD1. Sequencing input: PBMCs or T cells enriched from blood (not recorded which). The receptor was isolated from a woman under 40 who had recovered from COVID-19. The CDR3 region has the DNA TGTGCCAGCAGCCGACAGGGGGCAAGGAGAGCTTTCTTT. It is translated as CASSRQGARRAFF.